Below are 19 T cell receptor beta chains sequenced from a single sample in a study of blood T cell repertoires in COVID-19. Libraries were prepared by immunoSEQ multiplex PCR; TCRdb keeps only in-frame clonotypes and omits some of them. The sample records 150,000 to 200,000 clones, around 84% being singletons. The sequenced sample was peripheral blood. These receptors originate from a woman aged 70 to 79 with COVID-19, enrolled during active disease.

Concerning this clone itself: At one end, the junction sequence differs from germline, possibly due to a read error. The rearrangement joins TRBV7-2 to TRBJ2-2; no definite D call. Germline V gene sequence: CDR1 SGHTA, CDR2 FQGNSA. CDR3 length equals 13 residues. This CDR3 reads CANSSTTTGELFF. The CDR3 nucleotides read TGTGCCAACAGCTCCACTACCACCGGGGAGCTGTTTTTT.

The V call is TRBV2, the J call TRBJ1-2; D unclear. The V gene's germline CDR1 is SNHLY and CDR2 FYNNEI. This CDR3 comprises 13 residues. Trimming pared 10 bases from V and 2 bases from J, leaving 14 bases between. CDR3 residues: CATSEAGNYGYTF. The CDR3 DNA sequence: TGTGCCACCTCCGAGGCGGGGAACTATGGCTACACCTTC.

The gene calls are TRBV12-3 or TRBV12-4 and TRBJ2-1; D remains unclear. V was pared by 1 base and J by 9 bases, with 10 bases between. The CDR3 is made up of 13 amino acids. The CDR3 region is CASSLVPLGEQFF. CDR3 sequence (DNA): TGTGCCAGCAGTTTAGTCCCCCTAGGTGAGCAGTTCTTC.

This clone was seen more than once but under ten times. The CDR3 here is CAISEGALKEFF. CDR3 nucleotides: TGTGCCATCAGTGAGGGGGCCCTGAAAGAGTTCTTT. The V call is TRBV10-3, the J call TRBJ1-1, with D possibly matching TRBD1 (5 bases). The germline V gene encodes CDR1 ENHRY and CDR2 SYGVKD. The V end was cut by 2 bases, the J end by 14 bases, with 15 bases between. CDR3 size: 12 residues.

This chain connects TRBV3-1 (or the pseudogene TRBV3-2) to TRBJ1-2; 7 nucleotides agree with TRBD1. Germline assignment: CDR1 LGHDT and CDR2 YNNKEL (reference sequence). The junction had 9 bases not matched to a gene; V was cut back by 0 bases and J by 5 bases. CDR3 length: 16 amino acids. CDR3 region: CASSQDRQGGGYGYTF. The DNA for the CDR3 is TGTGCCAGCAGCCAAGATCGTCAGGGGGGTGGATATGGCTACACCTTC.

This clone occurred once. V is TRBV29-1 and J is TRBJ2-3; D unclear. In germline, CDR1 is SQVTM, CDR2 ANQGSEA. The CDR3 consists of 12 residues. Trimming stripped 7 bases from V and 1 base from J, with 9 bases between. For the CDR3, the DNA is TGCAGCGCCGGAGTGGGCACAGATACGCAGTATTTT. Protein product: CSAGVGTDTQYF.

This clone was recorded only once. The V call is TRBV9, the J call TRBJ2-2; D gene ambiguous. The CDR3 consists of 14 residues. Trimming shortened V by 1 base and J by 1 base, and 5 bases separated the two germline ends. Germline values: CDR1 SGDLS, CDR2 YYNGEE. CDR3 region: CASSVPVNTGELFF. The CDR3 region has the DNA TGTGCCAGCAGCGTACCGGTGAACACCGGGGAGCTGTTTTTT.

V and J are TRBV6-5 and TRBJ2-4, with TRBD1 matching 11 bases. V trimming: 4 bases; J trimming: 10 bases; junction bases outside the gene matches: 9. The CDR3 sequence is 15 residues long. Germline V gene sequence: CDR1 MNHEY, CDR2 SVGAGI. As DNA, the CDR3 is TGTGCCAGCAGTTCCGGGACAGGGGGAATAGGGATTCAGTACTTC. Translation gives CASSSGTGGIGIQYF.

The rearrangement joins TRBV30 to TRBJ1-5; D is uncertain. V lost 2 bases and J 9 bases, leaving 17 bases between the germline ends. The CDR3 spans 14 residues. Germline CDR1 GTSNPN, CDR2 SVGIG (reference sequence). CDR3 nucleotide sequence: TGTGCCTGGAGTACGGAGGGCCAGTACCGGCCCCAGCATTTT. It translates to CAWSTEGQYRPQHF.

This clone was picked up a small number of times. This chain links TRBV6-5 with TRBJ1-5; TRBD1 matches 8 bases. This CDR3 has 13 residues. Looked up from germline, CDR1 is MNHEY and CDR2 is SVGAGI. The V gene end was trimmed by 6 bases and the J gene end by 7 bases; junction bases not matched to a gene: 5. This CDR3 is CASSWTGKQPQHF. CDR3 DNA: TGTGCCAGCAGCTGGACAGGGAAGCAGCCCCAGCATTTT.

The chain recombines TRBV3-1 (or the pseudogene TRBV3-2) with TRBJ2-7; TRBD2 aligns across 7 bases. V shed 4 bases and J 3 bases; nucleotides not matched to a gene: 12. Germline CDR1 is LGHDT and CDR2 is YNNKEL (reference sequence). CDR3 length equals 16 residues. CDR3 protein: CASSRQPGAGIYEQYF. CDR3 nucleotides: TGTGCCAGCAGCCGTCAACCGGGAGCGGGGATCTACGAGCAGTACTTC.

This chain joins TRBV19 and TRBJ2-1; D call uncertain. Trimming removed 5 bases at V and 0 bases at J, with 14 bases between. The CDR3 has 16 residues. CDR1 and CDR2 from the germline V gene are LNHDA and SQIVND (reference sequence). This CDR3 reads CASSLDSPSSYNEQFF. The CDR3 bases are TGTGCCAGTAGTCTCGACTCCCCGAGCTCCTACAATGAGCAGTTCTTC.

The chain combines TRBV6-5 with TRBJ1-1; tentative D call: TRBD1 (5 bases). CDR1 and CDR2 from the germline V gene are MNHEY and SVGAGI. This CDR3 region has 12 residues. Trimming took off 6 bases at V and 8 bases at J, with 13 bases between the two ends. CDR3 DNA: TGTGCCAGCAGCCCACTGTGGGGCGAAGCTTTCTTT. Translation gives CASSPLWGEAFF.

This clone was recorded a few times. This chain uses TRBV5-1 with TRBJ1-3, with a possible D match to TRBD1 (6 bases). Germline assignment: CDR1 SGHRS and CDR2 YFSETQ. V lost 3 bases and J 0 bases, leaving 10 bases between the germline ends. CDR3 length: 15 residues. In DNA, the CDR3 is TGCGCCAGCAGCTGGACAGTGGGCTCTGGAAACACCATATATTTT. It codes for CASSWTVGSGNTIYF.

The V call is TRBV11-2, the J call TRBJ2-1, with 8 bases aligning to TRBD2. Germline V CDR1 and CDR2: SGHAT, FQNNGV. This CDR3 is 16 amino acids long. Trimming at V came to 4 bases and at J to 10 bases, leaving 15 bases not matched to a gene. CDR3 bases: TGTGCCAGCAGCTCCTTTGTCGGGGGGGGGCGGCAGGAGCAGTTCTTC. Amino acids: CASSSFVGGGRQEQFF.

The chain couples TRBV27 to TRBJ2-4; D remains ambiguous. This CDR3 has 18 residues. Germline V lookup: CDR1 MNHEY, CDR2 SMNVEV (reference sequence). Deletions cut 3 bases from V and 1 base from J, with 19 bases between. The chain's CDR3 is CASSFPMRPIAAKNIQYF. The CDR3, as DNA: TGTGCCAGCAGTTTCCCTATGCGGCCGATTGCGGCCAAAAACATTCAGTACTTC.

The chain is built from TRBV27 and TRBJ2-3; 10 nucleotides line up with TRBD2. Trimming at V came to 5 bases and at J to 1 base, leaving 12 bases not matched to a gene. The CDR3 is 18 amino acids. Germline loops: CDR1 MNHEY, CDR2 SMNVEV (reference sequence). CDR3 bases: TGTGCCAGCAGTCGTTATAGGGGAGGGACTAGCGGCACAGATACGCAGTATTTT. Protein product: CASSRYRGGTSGTDTQYF.

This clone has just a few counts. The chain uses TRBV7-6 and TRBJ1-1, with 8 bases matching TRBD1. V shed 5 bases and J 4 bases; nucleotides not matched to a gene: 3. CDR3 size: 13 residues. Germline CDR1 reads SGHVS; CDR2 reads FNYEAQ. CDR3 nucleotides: TGTGCCAGCAGCCTGACAGGGGCCACTGAAGCTTTCTTT. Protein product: CASSLTGATEAFF.

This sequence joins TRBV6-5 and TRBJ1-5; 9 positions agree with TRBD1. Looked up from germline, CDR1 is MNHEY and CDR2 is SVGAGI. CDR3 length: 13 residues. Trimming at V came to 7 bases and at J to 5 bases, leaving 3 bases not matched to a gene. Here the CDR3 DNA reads TGTGCCAGCAAAAGGACAGGGGATCAGCCCCAGCATTTT. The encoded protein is CASKRTGDQPQHF.